This is a list of T cell receptor beta chains from one sample in a study of blood T cells in healthy people across ages. TCRdb called the 5' RACE reads again in MiXCR, with one record for every CDR3 protein. This table has 870,000 or so distinct CDR3 sequences, around 28% appearing once. Sequenced sample: blood. All receptors derive from a woman older than 75 in good health. CDR3s include the opening cysteine and the closing phenylalanine or tryptophan. A D gene is named only where the DNA matches it firmly. Some rows have no size entry. The others give once, few or many, or a class for an expanded clone.

V,size,D,J,DNA,CDR3
TRBV6-2/TRBV6-3,many,TRBD1,TRBJ2-7,TGTGCCAGCAGTCCCGGGACAGGGGGTTATTTGGCCTACGAGCAGTACTTC,CASSPGTGGYLAYEQYF
TRBV6-6,.,.,TRBJ1-2,TGTGCCAGCAGATTTTCGGGGTCCGCCGGGACAACCTATGGCTACACCTTC,CASRFSGSAGTTYGYTF
TRBV12-3/TRBV12-4,.,.,TRBJ1-1,TGTGCCAGCAGCAGAGGGATAGGCATGAACACTGAAGCTTTCTTT,CASSRGIGMNTEAFF
TRBV20-1,many,.,TRBJ2-5,TGCAGTGCTAGAGGCCCGGGACTCAAAGAGACCCAGTACTTC,CSARGPGLKETQYF
TRBV28,.,.,TRBJ1-2,TGTGCCAGCAGCACCGGACCGACGAACTATGGCTACACCTTC,CASSTGPTNYGYTF
TRBV25-1,many,.,TRBJ2-2,TGTGCCAGCAGTTGGGGAACCGGGGAGCTGTTTTTT,CASSWGTGELFF
TRBV25-1,many,TRBD1,TRBJ1-6,TGTGCCAGCAGGAGGGACAGTTTACATTCACCCCTCCACTTT,CASRRDSLHSPLHF
TRBV6-4,.,.,TRBJ2-4,TGTGCCAGCAGTGACTCGCTTCATTCCAGGGAGGCCAAAAACATTCAGTACTTC,CASSDSLHSREAKNIQYF
TRBV24-1,few,.,TRBJ2-3,TGTGCCACCAGTGATTTGTCGGGGCCGAGAGATACGCAGTATTTT,CATSDLSGPRDTQYF
TRBV10-1,few,.,TRBJ2-2,TGCGCCAGCAGTGAGTCGGCAGGGAGGACCGGGGAGCTGTTTTTT,CASSESAGRTGELFF
TRBV20-1,.,.,TRBJ1-5,TGCAGTGCTACGGCGGGCGCGGGAGCCCAGCATTTT,CSATAGAGAQHF
TRBV27,many,.,TRBJ2-3,TGTGCCAGCAGTGGCCTTGGTGTTATCCCCAGCACAGATACGCAGTATTTT,CASSGLGVIPSTDTQYF
TRBV7-2,.,.,TRBJ2-5,TGTGCCAGCAGCTTACGGTGGGGATCACAAGAGACCCAGTACTTC,CASSLRWGSQETQYF
TRBV20-1,.,TRBD2,TRBJ2-3,TGCAGTGCTACTTTAGCGGGACCCACAGATACGCAGTATTTT,CSATLAGPTDTQYF
TRBV25-1,.,.,TRBJ2-5,TGTGCCAGCAGGGAGAGGGGCTTCCAGGAGACCCAGTACTTC,CASRERGFQETQYF
TRBV20-1,many,.,TRBJ2-5,TGCAGTGCATCCGGGCCCATGGTACTTAAAGAGACCCAGTACTTC,CSASGPMVLKETQYF
TRBV6-6,.,TRBD1,TRBJ2-5,TGTGCCAGCAGTCCTCTCAGGGGACAGAAAGAGACCCAGTACTTC,CASSPLRGQKETQYF
TRBV14,few,.,TRBJ1-4,TGTGCCAGCAGCCAAGATCGGTCAGGATCTCGGTCTAAAAAACTGTTTTTT,CASSQDRSGSRSKKLFF
TRBV18,many,.,TRBJ2-5,TGTGCCAGCTCACCCGGGACCCACCAAGAGACCCAGTACTTC,CASSPGTHQETQYF
TRBV7-6,.,.,TRBJ1-1,TGTGCCAGCAGCTTAGTCGACGGGGTAACGAACACTGAAGCTTTCTTT,CASSLVDGVTNTEAFF
TRBV28,many,.,TRBJ2-7,TGTGCCAGCAGAGACAGCCGCTCCTCCTACGAGCAGTACTTC,CASRDSRSSYEQYF
TRBV24-1,.,.,TRBJ2-1,TGTGCCACCAGTGACCTGGGACGGACGTTTAATGAGCAGTTCTTC,CATSDLGRTFNEQFF
TRBV15,many,TRBD1,TRBJ2-7,TGTGCCACCAGCAGATTGGGACAGCGCTACGAGCAGTACTTC,CATSRLGQRYEQYF
TRBV5-6,once,.,TRBJ1-2,TGTGCCAGCAGCTCGGAACAGGGCGCCTGCTATGGCTACACCTTC,CASSSEQGACYGYTF
TRBV4-2,many,.,TRBJ1-2,TGTGCCAGCAGCCAACCATTCCCAGGGGCCGACTATGGCTACACCTTC,CASSQPFPGADYGYTF
TRBV4-2,.,TRBD2,TRBJ2-3,TGTGCCAGCAGCCCACGGAGCGGGGTGTCAGATACGCAGTATTTT,CASSPRSGVSDTQYF
TRBV20-1,few,TRBD2,TRBJ2-3,TGCAGTGCTAGAGGGGGGACTAGCGGCACAGATACGCAGTATTTT,CSARGGTSGTDTQYF
TRBV5-1,many,TRBD2,TRBJ2-3,TGCGCCAGCAGCACGACTAGCGGGGGCTCAGATACGCAGTATTTT,CASSTTSGGSDTQYF
TRBV7-9,many,.,TRBJ2-3,TGTGCCAGCAGCCGCCAGGGTGTGACAGATACGCAGTATTTT,CASSRQGVTDTQYF
TRBV20-1,few,TRBD2,TRBJ2-1,TGCAGTTTTAGCGGGGGGGCGGGACCACTCTACAATGAGCGGTTCTTC,CSFSGGAGPLYNERFF
TRBV6-2/TRBV6-3,few,.,TRBJ1-6,TGTGCCAGCAGTTACCTCTCAGAAGGGGCACCCCCCCACTTT,CASSYLSEGAPPHF
TRBV6-6,.,TRBD1,TRBJ1-1,TGTGCCAACAGTTACTACGTGACAGGGGGCGCGAACACTGAAGCTTTCTTT,CANSYYVTGGANTEAFF
TRBV18,.,.,TRBJ1-2,TGTGCCAGCTCACCATCGGATACGCGTGGCTACACCTTC,CASSPSDTRGYTF
TRBV7-2,.,TRBD1,TRBJ2-6,TGTGCCAGCAGGACGCACAGGGGACGTGGCTCTGGGGCCAACGTCCTGACTTTC,CASRTHRGRGSGANVLTF
TRBV13,few,TRBD1,TRBJ2-4,TGTGCCAGCAGCCCTGGGACAGGGTTTTCCAAAAACATTCAGTACTTC,CASSPGTGFSKNIQYF
TRBV20-1,few,TRBD1,TRBJ2-2,TGCAGTGCTCAAAGGACAGGGGGCGGCGGGGAGCTGTTTTTT,CSAQRTGGGGELFF
TRBV12-3/TRBV12-4,many,.,TRBJ1-5,TGTGCCAGCAGTTTAGGCGGGGGGCCTCAGCCCCAGCATTTT,CASSLGGGPQPQHF
TRBV5-4,many,.,TRBJ2-1,TGTGCCAGCAGCCCCGGATCTTTTCCCCAGTTCTTC,CASSPGSFPQFF
TRBV12-3/TRBV12-4,many,TRBD1,TRBJ2-1,TGTGCCAGCAGCACCAAGACAGGGTGGTCCTACAATGAGCAGTTCTTC,CASSTKTGWSYNEQFF
TRBV12-3/TRBV12-4,many,.,TRBJ1-2,TGTGCCAGCAGTCCAGGGCCCTCGGTGTCTGACTATGGCTACACCTTC,CASSPGPSVSDYGYTF
TRBV30,.,.,TRBJ1-5,TGTGCCTCGACAGCAGGACCAAGTCAGCCCCAGCATTTT,CASTAGPSQPQHF